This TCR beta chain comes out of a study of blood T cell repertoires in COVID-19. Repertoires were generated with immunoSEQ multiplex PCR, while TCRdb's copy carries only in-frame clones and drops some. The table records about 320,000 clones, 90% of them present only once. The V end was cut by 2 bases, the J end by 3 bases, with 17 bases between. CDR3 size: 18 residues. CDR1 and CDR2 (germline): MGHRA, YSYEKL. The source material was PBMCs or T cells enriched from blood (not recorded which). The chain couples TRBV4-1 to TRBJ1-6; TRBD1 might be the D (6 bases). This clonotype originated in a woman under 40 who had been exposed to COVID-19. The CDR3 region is CASSQFGGAPLYNSPLHF. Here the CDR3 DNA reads TGCGCCAGCAGCCAATTCGGGGGGGCCCCCCTCTATAATTCACCCCTCCACTTT.